In this sample, the clone carrying this T cell receptor (beta chain) turned up once. No antigen is known for it. TCRdb's table, derived via immunoSEQ multiplex PCR, lists solely in-frame clones and lacks some. The table records 79,000 or so clones, approximately 89% of them present only once. The data originate from a study of T cell responses to AZD1222 COVID-19 vaccine. Whole-study results and caveats: Close to half of spike-specific TCRs reportedly recognize unmutated variant regions. The breadth and depth of Spike-specific TCRs increased once two AZD1222 doses had been given. Vaccine-associated CD4 TCRs ranged over spike, dominating at 160-218 and 743-854. In all cases, repertoires were sampled only after the peak T cell response.

With 6 bases removed from V and 2 bases from J, the gap between germline ends came to 10 bases. The CDR3 contains 13 residues. Germline V CDR1 and CDR2: LGHDT, YNNKEL (reference sequence). The specimen was peripheral blood, collected 28 days after the second AZD1222 dose. The chain uses TRBV3-1 (or the pseudogene TRBV3-2) and TRBJ1-1; TRBD1 is a possible D gene (5 bases). This receptor was obtained from an adult who received the AZD1222 COVID-19 vaccine. CDR3 protein: CASRPGGNTEAFF. The DNA of the CDR3 is TGTGCCAGCAGGCCCGGGGGTAACACTGAAGCTTTCTTT.